The clone carrying this TCR beta chain was seen a handful of times. Its matching antigen is unknown. Healthy bone marrow donors made up the cohort. The data originate from a study of cytomegalovirus exposure and HLA in healthy donors. Study-wide findings and caveats: Reportedly, fewer N-insertions than the 666-donor mean appeared in an Asian-associated ancestry cluster in a later analysis. Despite most TCR sequences being rare, some public TCRs occurred in many donors. A missense DCLRE1C variant was associated with V- and J-gene trimming of TCR beta chains in a later analysis, and an independent cohort replicated the association.

A multiplex PCR was run with 60 Vbeta primers and 13 Jbeta primers. TCRdb's copy holds only in-frame clones and misses some; the assay was immunoSEQ multiplex PCR. The table has fewer than 200,000 clones, approximately 80% seen once; the top ten hold around 2.5%. V shed 4 bases, J shed 5 bases, and the junction held 6 bases outside the gene matches. The CDR3 covers 15 residues. Germline lookup yields CDR1 SEHNR and CDR2 FQNEAQ (reference sequence). This sequence joins TRBV7-9 and TRBJ2-1; 9 bases align to TRBD1. This receptor was obtained from a woman between 40 and 50 years old in good health and CMV-seropositive. Specimen: PBMCs. The chain's CDR3 is CASSSQGARNNEQFF. The CDR3 DNA is TGTGCCAGCAGCTCACAGGGGGCGAGGAACAATGAGCAGTTCTTC.